This TCR beta chain was captured by sequencing in a study of blood T cell repertoires in COVID-19. Here immunoSEQ multiplex PCR was the method, and the copy in TCRdb shows in-frame clones only, minus some. The sample lists some 200,000 clones; 80% were seen once. Germline V lookup: CDR1 ENHRY, CDR2 SYGVKD. CDR3 size: 18 residues. The V end was cut by 7 bases, the J end by 7 bases, with 31 bases between. The sequence derives from a woman in her 70s with acute or convalescent COVID-19. This chain joins TRBV10-3 and TRBJ1-2; TRBD1 might be the D (5 bases). The sample was peripheral blood. This CDR3 is CAINGGSGTESSSGGYTF. CDR3 in DNA: TGTGCCATCAATGGGGGGTCCGGGACTGAAAGTTCATCGGGTGGCTACACCTTC.